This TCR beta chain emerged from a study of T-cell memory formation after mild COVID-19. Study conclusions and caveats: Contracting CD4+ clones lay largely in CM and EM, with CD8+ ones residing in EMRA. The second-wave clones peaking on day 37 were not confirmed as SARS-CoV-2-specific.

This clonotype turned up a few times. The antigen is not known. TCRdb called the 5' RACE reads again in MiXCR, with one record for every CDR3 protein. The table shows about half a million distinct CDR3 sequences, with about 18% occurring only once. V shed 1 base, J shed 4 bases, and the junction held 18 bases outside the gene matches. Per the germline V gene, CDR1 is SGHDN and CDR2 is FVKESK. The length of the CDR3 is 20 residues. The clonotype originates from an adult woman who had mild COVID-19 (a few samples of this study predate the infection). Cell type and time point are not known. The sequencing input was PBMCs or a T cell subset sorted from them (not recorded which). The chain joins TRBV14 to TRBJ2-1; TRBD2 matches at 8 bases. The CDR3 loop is CASSQVDYREGLRRYNEQFF. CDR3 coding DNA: TGTGCCAGCAGCCAAGTTGATTACCGGGAGGGCCTCCGACGTTACAATGAGCAGTTCTTC.